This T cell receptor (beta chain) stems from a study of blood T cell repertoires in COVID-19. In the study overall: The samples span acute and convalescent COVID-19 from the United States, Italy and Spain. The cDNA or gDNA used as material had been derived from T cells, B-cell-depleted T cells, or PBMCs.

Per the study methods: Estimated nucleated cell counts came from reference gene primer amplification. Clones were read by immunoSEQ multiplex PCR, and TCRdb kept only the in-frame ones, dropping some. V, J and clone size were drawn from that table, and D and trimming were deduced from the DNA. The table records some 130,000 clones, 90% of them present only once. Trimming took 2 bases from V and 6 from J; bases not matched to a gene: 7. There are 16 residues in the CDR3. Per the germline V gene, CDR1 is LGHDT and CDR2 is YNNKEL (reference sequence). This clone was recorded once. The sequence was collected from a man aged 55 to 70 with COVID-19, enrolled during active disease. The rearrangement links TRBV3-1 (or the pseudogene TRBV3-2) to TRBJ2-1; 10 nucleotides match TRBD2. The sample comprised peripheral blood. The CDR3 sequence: CASSQRRTSGSNEQFF. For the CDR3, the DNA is TGTGCCAGCAGCCAAAGAAGGACTAGCGGTAGCAATGAGCAGTTCTTC.